What follows are 7 T cell receptor beta chains derived from one specimen sequenced in a study of patients and donors after allogeneic stem cell transplantation. TCRdb processed the RT-PCR reads anew with MiXCR; each CDR3 protein has one entry. The sample has hundreds of thousands of distinct CDR3 sequences, around 15% seen once; the top ten hold less than 8%. Specimen: blood, either unsorted or a sorted T cell fraction (not recorded which). The source of these receptors is a human donor who was either an allogeneic HSCT recipient or a stem cell or donor lymphocyte infusion donor (not recorded which). It is not recorded whose cells these are; they may come from a transplant donor.

This clonotype has a count of ten or more. The chain employs TRBV10-2 and TRBJ2-5; possible D gene TRBD1, 7 bases. Looked up from germline, CDR1 is WSHSY and CDR2 is SAAADI. Trimming left V 8 bases short and J 4 bases short, with 17 bases between. The CDR3 extends over 14 amino acids. CDR3 bases: TGCGCCAGCCGACGCCACAGGGGAGGAGAGACCCAGTACTTC. This gives the protein CASRRHRGGETQYF.

The chain combines TRBV27 with TRBJ2-7, with a possible D match to TRBD2 (6 bases). Germline V gene lookup returns CDR1 MNHEY and CDR2 SMNVEV (reference sequence). With 5 bases removed from V and 2 bases from J, the gap between germline ends came to 16 bases. CDR3 length: 15 amino acids. CDR3 DNA sequence: TGTGCCAGCAGTCCCCTCGGGAAGCGGGCCTACGAGCAGTACTTC. It encodes CASSPLGKRAYEQYF.

The chain combines TRBV9 with TRBJ2-5, with TRBD2 matching over 9 bases. The CDR3 length is 14 residues. In germline, CDR1 is SGDLS, CDR2 YYNGEE. V dropped 4 bases and J dropped 3; count of bases not matched to a gene: 4. CDR3 residues: CASSHIAGEETQYF. The CDR3 DNA reads TGTGCCAGCAGCCATATAGCGGGGGAAGAGACCCAGTACTTC.

The V and J genes are TRBV12-5 and TRBJ2-5; D is ambiguous. The CDR3 is 14 residues long. Germline values: CDR1 LGHNT, CDR2 FRNRAP. V shed 4 bases and J shed 7 bases, with 16 bases lying between them. The CDR3 spells CASGSVRKTGTQYF. As DNA, the CDR3 is TGTGCTAGTGGTTCGGTGCGGAAGACGGGGACCCAGTACTTC.

The gene calls are TRBV2 and TRBJ1-5, with a tentative D call TRBD1 (5 bases). V dropped 4 bases and J dropped 6 bases, with 13 bases sitting between them. The CDR3 covers 14 residues. CDR1 and CDR2 (germline): SNHLY, FYNNEI. The CDR3 here is CASSGGAGAQPQHF. The CDR3 DNA reads as TGTGCCAGCAGTGGAGGGGCTGGGGCTCAGCCCCAGCATTTT.

This clonotype was detected only a few times. The chain employs TRBV4-1 and TRBJ2-2; either TRBD1 or TRBD2 may fit D (6 bases each). The germline V gene encodes CDR1 MGHRA and CDR2 YSYEKL. CDR3 length equals 17 residues. With 0 bases removed from V and 4 bases from J, the gap between germline ends came to 15 bases. The CDR3 region has the DNA TGCGCCAGCAGCCAAGATCGGGGGCAGACTGTCACCGGGGAGCTGTTTTTT. Amino acid sequence: CASSQDRGQTVTGELFF.

The genes are TRBV4-1 and TRBJ1-1, with D possibly matching TRBD1 (5 bases). Between the trimmed V and J ends, which lost 0 bases and 4 bases, there was a span of 12 bases. There are 15 residues in the CDR3. CDR1 is MGHRA, CDR2 YSYEKL, per germline. CDR3 sequence: CASSQEASGGTEAFF. The CDR3 nucleotides read TGCGCCAGCAGCCAAGAAGCGTCGGGGGGCACTGAAGCTTTCTTT.